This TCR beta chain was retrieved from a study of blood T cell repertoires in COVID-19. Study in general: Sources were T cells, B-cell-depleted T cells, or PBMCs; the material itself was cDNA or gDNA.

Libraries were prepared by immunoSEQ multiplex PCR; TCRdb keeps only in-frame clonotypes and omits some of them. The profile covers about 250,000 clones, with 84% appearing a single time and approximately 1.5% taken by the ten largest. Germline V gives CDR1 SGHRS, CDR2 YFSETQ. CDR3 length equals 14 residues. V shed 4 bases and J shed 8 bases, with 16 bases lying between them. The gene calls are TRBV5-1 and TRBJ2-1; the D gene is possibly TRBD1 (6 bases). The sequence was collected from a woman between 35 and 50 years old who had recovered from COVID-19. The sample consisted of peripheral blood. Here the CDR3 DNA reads TGCGCCAGCAGCCTGGGGGCAGGGGACGATGAGCAGTTCTTC. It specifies CASSLGAGDDEQFF.